These 5 T cell receptor beta chains originate from one sample sequenced in a study of T cells in localized non-small cell lung cancer. TCRdb's copy holds only in-frame clones and misses some; the assay was immunoSEQ multiplex PCR. The table records 130,000 or so clones, roughly 90% of them present only once. The sequences come from peripheral blood, collected before any cancer treatment. Receptors originate from a female donor at least 60 years old with stage I lung adenocarcinoma.

This clone was observed a single time. The chain is built from TRBV18 and TRBJ2-7, with TRBD1 as a possible D gene (5 bases). V shed 3 bases and J shed 0 bases, with 12 bases lying between them. The V gene's germline CDR1 is KGHSH and CDR2 LQKENI. The CDR3 covers 15 residues. The DNA of the CDR3 is TGTGCCAGCTCACCCCCCTCCAGGGCCTCCTACGAGCAGTACTTC. Translated, it gives CASSPPSRASYEQYF.

V usage is TRBV30 and J usage is TRBJ2-5; the D gene is possibly TRBD2 (7 bases). Trimming removed 3 bases from V and 5 bases from J, with 13 bases in between. Germline-derived CDR1 and CDR2 are GTSNPN and SVGIG (reference sequence). This CDR3 has 13 amino acids. DNA for the CDR3: TGTGCCTGGAGCTTACAGGGAGGGGAGACCCAGTACTTC. It specifies CAWSLQGGETQYF.

The chain employs TRBV2 and TRBJ2-3; unclear D gene. Per the germline V gene, CDR1 is SNHLY and CDR2 is FYNNEI. The germline V and J ends were trimmed by 4 bases and 2 bases, with 13 bases remaining between them. The CDR3 totals 15 residues. CDR3 region: CASSGGERITDTQYF. The CDR3 region has the DNA TGTGCCAGCAGTGGTGGCGAGAGAATCACAGATACGCAGTATTTT.

This chain links TRBV10-3 with TRBJ2-1; the D is unclear. Trimming removed 3 bases at V and 4 bases at J, with 7 bases between. Germline-derived CDR1 and CDR2 are ENHRY and SYGVKD. The CDR3 covers 13 residues. The CDR3 reads CAISDVGYNEQFF. CDR3 DNA: TGTGCCATCAGTGATGTCGGTTACAATGAGCAGTTCTTC.

This chain uses TRBV27 with TRBJ2-1; 9 nucleotides align to TRBD2. Germline lookup yields CDR1 MNHEY and CDR2 SMNVEV (reference sequence). After removal of 6 bases from V and 5 bases from J, the junction contained 11 bases not matched to a gene. This CDR3 comprises 16 residues. DNA for the CDR3: TGTGCCAGCAGACCCCTTAGCGGGAGCGGTGACAATGAGCAGTTCTTC. Translating it yields CASRPLSGSGDNEQFF.